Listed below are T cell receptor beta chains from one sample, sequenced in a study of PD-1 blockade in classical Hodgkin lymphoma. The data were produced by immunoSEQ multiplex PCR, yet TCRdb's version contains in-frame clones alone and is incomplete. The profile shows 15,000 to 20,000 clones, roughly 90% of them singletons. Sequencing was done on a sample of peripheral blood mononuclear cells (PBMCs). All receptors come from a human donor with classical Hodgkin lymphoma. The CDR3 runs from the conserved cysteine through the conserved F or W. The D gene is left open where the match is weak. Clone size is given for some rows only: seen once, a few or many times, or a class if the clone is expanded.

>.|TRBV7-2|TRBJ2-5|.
CASSPGATRAAGTQYF
TGTGCCAGCAGCCCCGGGGCGACTAGGGCTGCTGGGACCCAGTACTTC
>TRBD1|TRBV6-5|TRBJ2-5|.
CASSVSTGVGETQYF
TGTGCCAGCAGTGTCTCGACAGGGGTGGGAGAGACCCAGTACTTC
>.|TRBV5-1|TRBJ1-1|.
CASSLGDGGNTEAFF
TGCGCCAGCAGCTTGGGGGACGGCGGGAACACTGAAGCTTTCTTT
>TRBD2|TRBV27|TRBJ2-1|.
CASSPIGGGPSNEQFF
TGTGCCAGCAGCCCTATCGGGGGAGGGCCCTCCAATGAGCAGTTCTTC
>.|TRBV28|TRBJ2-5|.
CASSMRETQYF
TGTGCCAGCAGTATGCGAGAGACCCAGTACTTC
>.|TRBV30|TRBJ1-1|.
CAWSVKSIRSTEAFF
TGTGCCTGGAGTGTAAAAAGTATCCGGAGCACTGAAGCTTTCTTT
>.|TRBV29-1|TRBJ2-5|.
CSVEGGTGKGGTQYF
TGCAGCGTTGAAGGAGGGACCGGGAAAGGGGGGACCCAGTACTTC
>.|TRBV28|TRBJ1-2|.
CASSHDGIYGYTF
TGTGCCAGCAGTCATGACGGCATATATGGCTACACCTTC
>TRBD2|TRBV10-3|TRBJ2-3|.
CAISDLAGGTDTQYF
TGTGCCATCAGTGACCTAGCGGGGGGCACAGATACGCAGTATTTT
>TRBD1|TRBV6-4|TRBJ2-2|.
CASSGQPNTGELFF
TGTGCCAGTTCGGGACAGCCGAACACCGGGGAGCTGTTTTTT
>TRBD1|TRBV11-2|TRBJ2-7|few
CASSFSEDREYF
TGTGCCAGCAGCTTCTCCGAGGACAGGGAGTACTTC
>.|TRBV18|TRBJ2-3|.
CASSPRTNGADTQYF
TGTGCCAGCTCACCTCGAACGAATGGGGCAGATACGCAGTATTTT
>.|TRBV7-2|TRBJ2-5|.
CASSLAGRGETQYF
TGTGCCAGCAGCTTGGCGGGACGGGGTGAGACCCAGTACTTC
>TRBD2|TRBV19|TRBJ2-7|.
CASSTIAGGGYEQYF
TGTGCCAGTAGTACTATAGCGGGAGGAGGCTACGAGCAGTACTTC
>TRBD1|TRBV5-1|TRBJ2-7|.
CASSSGWDSYEQYF
TGCGCCAGCAGCTCCGGCTGGGACAGCTACGAGCAGTACTTC
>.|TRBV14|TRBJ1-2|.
CASSRRSTGPGSGYTF
TGTGCCAGCAGCCGCCGATCAACGGGCCCGGGGTCGGGCTACACCTTC
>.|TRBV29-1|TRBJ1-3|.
CSFLPGPSTESIYF
TGCAGCTTCCTACCGGGACCCAGTACGGAATCCATATATTTT
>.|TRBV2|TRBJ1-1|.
CASTRTGNPEAFF
TGTGCCAGCACCAGAACAGGGAACCCTGAAGCTTTCTTT
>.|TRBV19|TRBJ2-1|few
CASSIDPSGSRGPNEQFF
TGTGCCAGTAGTATAGATCCCAGCGGGAGTAGGGGGCCGAATGAGCAGTTCTTC
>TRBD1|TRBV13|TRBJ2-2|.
CASSFTTGVNTGELFF
TGTGCCAGCAGCTTCACCACAGGGGTGAACACCGGGGAGCTGTTTTTT
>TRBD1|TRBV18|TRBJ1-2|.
CASSLQGGGPSYGYTF
TGTGCCAGCTCCCTTCAGGGGGGTGGCCCCTCCTATGGCTACACCTTC
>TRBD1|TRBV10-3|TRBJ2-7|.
CAISDTGGDVHEQYF
TGTGCCATCAGTGACACAGGGGGCGACGTCCACGAGCAGTACTTC
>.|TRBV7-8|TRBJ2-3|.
CASSFTSPDTQYF
TGTGCCAGCAGCTTCACTAGCCCAGATACGCAGTATTTT
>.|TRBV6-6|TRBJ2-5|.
CASSYGLLETQYF
TGTGCCAGCAGTTACGGGCTCCTGGAGACCCAGTACTTC
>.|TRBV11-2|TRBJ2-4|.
CASSFSENIQYF
TGTGCCAGCAGCTTCTCTGAAAACATTCAGTACTTC
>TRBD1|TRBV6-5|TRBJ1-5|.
CASSRQGTQPQHF
TGTGCCAGCAGTAGACAGGGGACCCAGCCCCAGCATTTT